What follows are 9 T cell receptor beta chains derived from one specimen sequenced in a study of post-analysis software for immune sequencing data. Findings and caveats of the study: Several TRBV segments (TRBV5-6, TRBV5-1 and TRBV20-1 among them) occurred more frequently in patients than in controls.

These receptors' targets are unknown. TCR beta libraries were prepared from cDNA with unique molecular identifiers. In TCRdb, the PCR reads were re-called with MiXCR into one record per CDR3 protein. The sample records hundreds of thousands of distinct CDR3 sequences, around 27% being singletons. Sequenced: blood. The receptors shown here come from a girl aged 10-17 years with multiple sclerosis.

This clonotype turned up a few times. The chain couples TRBV29-1 to TRBJ2-7; 10 bases match TRBD1. V lost 4 bases, J lost 7 bases, and 7 bases stayed unmatched. This CDR3 is 13 amino acids long. Germline-derived CDR1 and CDR2 are SQVTM and ANQGSEA. Written as DNA, the CDR3 is TGCAGCGTTGCTGACAGGGGGCTCGGAGAGCAGTACTTC. Protein product: CSVADRGLGEQYF.

The chain links TRBV20-1 to TRBJ1-2; possible D gene TRBD1, 6 bases. The CDR3 has 14 amino acids. Trimming removed 5 bases from V and 4 bases from J, with 17 bases in between. The germline V gene encodes CDR1 DFQATT and CDR2 SNEGSKA (reference sequence). In nucleotides, the CDR3 is TGCAGTGCTTCGAGCGGGGGGCAGGTCTATGGCTACACCTTC. As protein: CSASSGGQVYGYTF.

V and J are TRBV5-1 and TRBJ2-7, with D unclear. CDR1 SGHRS and CDR2 YFSETQ come from the germline V gene. This CDR3 contains 15 residues. V dropped 0 bases and J dropped 3 bases, with 13 bases sitting between them. The CDR3 region is CASSLAPGPDYEQYF. The CDR3 nucleotides read TGCGCCAGCAGCTTGGCCCCCGGTCCCGACTACGAGCAGTACTTC.

Regarding this clonotype: It may be a read error: a sequence one base away is much more abundant. The rearrangement uses TRBV5-1 and TRBJ2-1; 12 bases are a match to TRBD2. Germline CDR1 and CDR2: SGHRS and YFSETQ. This CDR3 spans 14 amino acids. Trimming cost V 5 bases and J 10 bases; bases outside gene matches: 7. The DNA of the CDR3 is TGCGCCAGCAGACCTGGACTAGCGGGAAAGGAGCAGTTCTTC. Residues: CASRPGLAGKEQFF. Variable domain in full (rest from reference TRBV5-1 and TRBJ2-1): KAGVTQTPRYLIKTRGQQVTLSCSPISGHRSVSWYQQTPGQGLQFLFEYFSETQRNKGNFPGRFSGRQFSNSRSEMNVSTLELGDSALYLCASRPGLAGKEQFFGPGTRLTVL.

This sequence joins TRBV7-2 and TRBJ1-5, with D tentatively TRBD1 (6 bases). V was trimmed by 6 bases and J by 6 bases, leaving 18 bases between them. Germline loops: CDR1 SGHTA, CDR2 FQGNSA. The CDR3 is 15 amino acids. Here the CDR3 reads CASSAGVPGFQPQHF. CDR3 in DNA: TGTGCCAGCAGTGCAGGGGTCCCTGGTTTTCAGCCCCAGCATTTT.

V and J are TRBV6-1 and TRBJ2-1; the D call may be TRBD1 or TRBD2 (5 bases each). Trimming took off 6 bases at V and 2 bases at J, with 17 bases between the two ends. Germline V lookup: CDR1 MNHNS, CDR2 SASEGT. This CDR3 contains 16 residues. The CDR3 DNA reads TGTGCCAGCAGCGCTCCTCGGGACCGTGCCTACAATGAGCAGTTCTTC. As protein: CASSAPRDRAYNEQFF.

The CDR3, as DNA: TGTGCCAGCAGCTTACAGGACGGGGCGGGCGGCTCGGGCAATGAGCAGTTCTTC. This codes for CASSLQDGAGGSGNEQFF. The chain joins TRBV7-2 to TRBJ2-1; D tentatively fits TRBD1 or TRBD2 (5 bases each). V lost 2 bases to trimming and J lost 6 bases, with 23 bases between them. Germline V gene lookup returns CDR1 SGHTA and CDR2 FQGNSA. CDR3 length: 18 residues.

The J gene is TRBJ1-1, the V gene TRBV11-2, with D maybe TRBD1 (6 bases). This CDR3 spans 17 amino acids. Germline CDR1 is SGHAT and CDR2 is FQNNGV. Deletions cut 5 bases from V and 4 bases from J, with 23 bases between. As DNA, the CDR3 is TGTGCCAGCAGCCCCCGAGCACAGGGAGATTTGGGCACTGAAGCTTTCTTT. Encoded protein: CASSPRAQGDLGTEAFF.

In its sample, this clonotype was seen a few times. This chain joins TRBV28 and TRBJ2-7; either TRBD1 or TRBD2 may fit D (5 bases each). Germline V CDR1 and CDR2: MDHEN, SYDVKM. This CDR3 contains 14 residues. V lost 7 bases and J lost 7, with 20 bases in between. CDR3 sequence: CASIPSGGWGEQYF. CDR3 sequence (DNA): TGTGCCAGCATACCCTCTGGGGGTTGGGGGGAGCAGTACTTC. Supplemented by reference TRBV28 and TRBJ2-7, the full variable domain reads DVKVTQSSRYLVKRTGEKVFLECVQDMDHENMFWYRQDPGLGLRLIYFSYDVKMKEKGDIPEGYSVSREKKERFSLILESASTNQTSMYLCASIPSGGWGEQYFGPGTRLTVT.